The rows below give T cell receptor beta chains drawn from one sample of a study of cytomegalovirus exposure and HLA in healthy donors. The repertoire was sequenced with immunoSEQ multiplex PCR; TCRdb's copy has only in-frame clones and lacks some. The sample lists under 100,000 clones, 60% to 85% occurring once. Sequences were obtained from PBMCs. The origin of the receptors is a boy younger than 18 in good health and CMV-seronegative. Both conserved end residues are part of each CDR3. The size entry is marked missing in some rows and otherwise reads once, few, many or a size class.

cdr3_length	v_call	clone_size	cdr3_aa
15	TRBV6-5	few	CASSYEPSGEDTQYF
15	TRBV7-2	once	CASSSHGRGEDTQYF
15	TRBV28	-	CASRRLLAGNQPQHF
14	TRBV30	few	CAWSVGGTGNTIYF
14	TRBV5-1	once	CASSLGGQTYGYTF
17	TRBV28	-	CASSLRGPPGTAYEQYF
15	TRBV7-8	-	CASSTYRIRSYEQYF
14	TRBV29-1	-	CSVEEVGRGWEQYF
15	TRBV29-1	-	CSAPLAGGGTDTQYF
13	TRBV27	-	CASSERYDQPQHF
15	TRBV29-1	-	CSVFKPGYGANVLTF
17	TRBV1	-	CTSSQDGSSGTKNIQYF
14	TRBV5-1	-	CASSFSGGGYEQYF
14	TRBV18	-	CASCQTGGTDTQYF
12	TRBV30	-	CAWTGGWTEAFF
15	TRBV30	-	CAWSVMGQGAYEQYF
18	TRBV14	-	CASSQTGGFVVGTNEQFF
15	TRBV29-1	few	CSVETRDTRDYGYTF
15	TRBV7-6	-	CASSSPGQKNTEAFF
13	TRBV27	-	CASSSGYSYEQYF
15	TRBV6-6	few	CASSKRDGGANVLTF
14	TRBV4-3	-	CASSQTGANQPQHF
14	TRBV28	-	CAISGTGTGQPQHF
13	TRBV7-3	-	CASSPRGTGELFF
15	TRBV9	-	CASSVGTGSNQPQHF
19	TRBV4-3	-	CASSQGASGGTSNTDTQYF
14	TRBV5-4	once	CASSLDRGNTEAFF
12	TRBV14	-	CASSSDWYEQYF
14	TRBV7-8	-	CASSPQGVNTEAFF
15	TRBV7-9	-	CASSLSLVRDEKLFF
15	TRBV18	-	CASSPPGQGAYEQYF
12	TRBV6-6	-	CASTRQGSEAFF
15	TRBV6-5	-	CASSYDRAAGNTIYF
17	TRBV4-2	-	CASSPHGTSGSEYEQYF
11	TRBV20-1	-	CSASREDGYTF
17	TRBV5-4	-	CASSPARSTSGKETQYF
16	TRBV4-3	-	CASSQEYLGQPVEAFF
12	TRBV29-1	-	CSVQDTFSEAFF
14	TRBV19	-	CASSPGQGGYEQYF
13	TRBV9	-	CASSVGEGNTIYF
14	TRBV11-2	-	CASRDGAMDSPLHF
14	TRBV7-9	-	CASSLARGGKGYTF
12	TRBV30	-	CACGQGAEKLFF
15	TRBV30	once	CAWGEGSRPYNEQFF
16	TRBV7-9	-	CASSAPVGAGQEKLFF
13	TRBV7-8	-	CASRRDRTSEAFF
15	TRBV28	few	CASSSKGVPPNEQFF
13	TRBV27	-	CASTHLGDNEQFF
14	TRBV6-1	-	CASTDRANTGELFF
13	TRBV27	-	CASSWGGDTEAFF
12	TRBV4-1	-	CASSQDRNEQYF
16	TRBV7-9	-	CASSLTSGTRAYTQYF